Presented here are 3 T cell receptor beta chains from one specimen sequenced in a study of shared clonotypes between healthy human individuals. Assay used: immunoSEQ multiplex PCR; TCRdb lists only in-frame clones, some missing. The table lists millions of clones, around 90% of them singletons. Sample: naive CD4+ T cells sorted from blood. Noted subset: CD45RA+ positively selected. These receptors originate from a man aged 18 to 29 in good health.

The chain combines TRBV15 with TRBJ2-1; perhaps D is TRBD1 or TRBD2 (5 bases each). V was clipped by 1 base and J by 5 bases, with 15 bases between them. CDR3 length equals 16 residues. CDR1 is LNHNV, CDR2 YYDKDF, per germline (reference sequence). CDR3 loop: CATSRGSGARDNEQFF. The DNA of the CDR3 is TGTGCCACCAGCAGAGGGAGTGGGGCGAGGGACAATGAGCAGTTCTTC.

The CDR3 loop is CSALRGSTDTQYF. The CDR3 DNA is TGCAGCGCACTTCGCGGCAGCACAGATACGCAGTATTTT. V is TRBV29-1 and J is TRBJ2-3; D remains ambiguous. V shed 7 bases and J shed 0 bases, with 11 bases lying between them. The CDR3 loop spans 13 amino acids. Germline V lookup: CDR1 SQVTM, CDR2 ANQGSEA.

CDR3: CASSFRGHQPQHF. CDR3 nucleotides: TGTGCCAGCAGCTTCAGAGGACACCAGCCCCAGCATTTT. V and J are TRBV11-2 and TRBJ1-5; D possibly corresponds to TRBD1 (5 bases). The V gene's germline CDR1 is SGHAT and CDR2 FQNNGV. CDR3 length: 13 amino acids. The V and J ends lost 3 bases and 7 bases respectively, with 10 bases between them. Full variable domain (missing parts from reference TRBV11-2 and TRBJ1-5): EAGVAQSPRYKIIEKRQSVAFWCNPISGHATLYWYQQILGQGPKLLIQFQNNGVVDDSQLPKDRFSAERLKGVDSTLKIQPAKLEDSAVYLCASSFRGHQPQHFGDGTRLSIL.